This T cell receptor (beta chain) was observed in a study of T-cell reconstitution after alpha-beta-depleted transplantation in children (dated by TCRdb to 2016 to 2017). At the level of the whole study: Using TCR repertoire profiling, the study quantitatively followed how T-cell immune reconstitution unfolded in children after TCRalphabeta/CD19-depleted allogeneic hematopoietic cell transplantation.

Spanning cysteine to phenylalanine, the CDR3 consists of 16 amino acids. Only the CDR3 DNA stays, 48 bases, in frame from base 1. CDR1 and CDR2 are read off the germline V gene (reference sequence) as DFQATT and SNEGSKA. Unmatched junction bases come to 7, with V trimmed by 4 bases and J by 4 bases. Preparation of the library involved PCR. Sequenced using an Illumina HiSeq 2500. To normalize quantification of the TCRbeta repertoire, the TCR libraries were built with molecular barcoding that relied on unique molecular identifiers. TCRdb trimmed the raw reads at Q25, called clones with MiXCR and kept productive beta chains. Each entry merges the rows of one CDR3 protein and shows their most common DNA and genes. This sample is represented by 500,000 to 600,000 distinct CDR3 sequences; around a third of them were singletons. The ten largest clones take up around 2.5% of the sample. The sample holds a few counts of this clonotype. Its antigen is unknown. Qualities for individual bases were not recorded, and no much larger clone is one base off.

The TCR was taken from a human donor who donated a stem cell graft to a child with aplastic anemia. The material was PBMCs from the stem cell graft donor, obtained from the stem cell graft. Recombination linked TRBV20-1 to TRBJ2-3, with 14 central nucleotides matching TRBD2. Read as DNA, the sequence is TGCAGTGCTAAAAAAGGGACTAGCGGGAGATCAGATACGCAGTATTTT. It translates as CSAKKGTSGRSDTQYF.